A selection of T cell receptor beta chains follows, all from one sample in a study of blood T cell repertoires in COVID-19. Clones were read by immunoSEQ multiplex PCR, and TCRdb kept only the in-frame ones, dropping some. The data hold fewer than 120,000 clones, with 72% observed a single time. Sequencing used peripheral blood. Receptor source: a woman aged 60-75 years with acute or convalescent COVID-19. Both conserved end residues are part of each CDR3. A D gene is named only where the DNA matches it firmly. Clone size is not always given. Where it is, it says once, few, many or a class for expanded clones.

v_gene	abundance	d_gene	j_gene	CDR3aa	CDR3nt
TRBV10-2	NA	TRBD1	TRBJ1-3	CASSTGTGTSGNTIYF	TGCGCCAGCTCCACCGGGACAGGCACATCTGGAAACACCATATATTTT
TRBV7-2	NA	TRBD1	TRBJ1-1	CASSSQTGGTEAFF	TGTGCCAGCAGCTCTCAGACAGGGGGCACTGAAGCTTTCTTT
TRBV28	NA	NA	TRBJ1-2	CASSLYGTVGSYYGYTF	TGTGCCAGCAGCCTATACGGGACTGTTGGTTCCTACTATGGCTACACCTTC
TRBV5-1	NA	TRBD2	TRBJ2-2	CASSLSGGADTGELFF	TGCGCCAGCAGCCTTAGCGGGGGGGCTGATACCGGGGAGCTGTTTTTT
TRBV5-5	NA	TRBD2	TRBJ2-2	CASSLRLAPGELFF	TGTGCCAGCAGCTTGCGACTAGCGCCCGGGGAGCTGTTTTTT
TRBV18	NA	NA	TRBJ2-3	CASSPPTGRTDTQYF	TGTGCCAGCTCACCACCGACAGGTCGCACAGATACGCAGTATTTT
TRBV4-2	NA	NA	TRBJ2-7	CASSQGSGVNSYEQYF	TGTGCCAGCAGCCAAGGATCGGGGGTTAATTCCTACGAGCAGTACTTC
TRBV5-1	NA	TRBD1	TRBJ1-6	CASSSTGQAYSPLHF	TGCGCCAGCAGCTCAACCGGACAGGCCTATTCACCCCTCCACTTT
TRBV10-3	NA	NA	TRBJ2-2	CAIMAQSNTGELFF	TGTGCCATCATGGCACAGTCGAACACCGGGGAGCTGTTTTTT
TRBV10-2	NA	TRBD1	TRBJ1-5	CASSESGTGVFQPQHF	TGCGCCAGCAGTGAGTCAGGGACAGGGGTTTTTCAGCCCCAGCATTTT
TRBV5-4	NA	NA	TRBJ1-2	CASSLETGNYGYTF	TGTGCCAGCAGCTTGGAGACAGGAAACTATGGCTACACCTTC
TRBV2	NA	NA	TRBJ1-1	CASSDTDTEAFF	TGTGCCAGCAGTGATACGGACACTGAAGCTTTCTTT
TRBV2	few	NA	TRBJ1-6	CASRQNNSPLHF	TGTGCCAGCAGGCAGAATAATTCACCCCTCCACTTT
TRBV7-6	few	NA	TRBJ2-7	CASSPVAHPNEQYF	TGTGCCAGCAGCCCTGTAGCACATCCCAACGAGCAGTACTTC
TRBV9	NA	TRBD1	TRBJ1-6	CASSPGTAYNSPLHF	TGTGCCAGCAGCCCCGGGACAGCTTATAATTCACCCCTCCACTTT
TRBV27	NA	NA	TRBJ1-2	CASSSGRYGYTF	TGTGCCAGCAGTTCGGGGAGGTATGGCTACACCTTC
TRBV18	few	NA	TRBJ1-5	CASSPPGRNGQPQHF	TGTGCCAGCTCACCACCGGGGAGGAACGGCCAGCCCCAGCATTTT
TRBV24-1	few	TRBD1	TRBJ1-1	CATSDTLTGWDTEAFF	TGTGCCACCAGTGATACCCTGACAGGGTGGGACACTGAAGCTTTCTTT
TRBV4-1	once	TRBD2	TRBJ2-7	CASSQGLAGGIYEQYF	TGCGCCAGCAGCCAGGGACTAGCGGGGGGTATCTACGAGCAGTACTTC
TRBV19	once	TRBD1	TRBJ2-6	CASSAGQGLGGANVLTF	TGTGCCAGTAGTGCCGGACAGGGGCTCGGTGGGGCCAACGTCCTGACTTTC
TRBV5-1	NA	NA	TRBJ2-1	CASSLVYQPDNEQFF	TGCGCCAGCAGCTTGGTCTATCAACCCGACAATGAGCAGTTCTTC
TRBV5-4	NA	NA	TRBJ2-7	CASSLSGSWEQYF	TGTGCCAGCAGCTTGTCCGGGTCTTGGGAGCAGTACTTC
TRBV7-2	NA	NA	TRBJ1-5	CASSPRDNNQPQHF	TGTGCCAGCAGCCCCCGGGACAACAATCAGCCCCAGCATTTT
TRBV28	NA	TRBD1	TRBJ2-5	CASSNLGQGGETQYF	TGTGCCAGCAGTAATCTTGGACAGGGTGGAGAGACCCAGTACTTC
TRBV18	NA	NA	TRBJ1-5	CASSPGGSGYSNQPQHF	TGTGCCAGCTCACCCGGCGGCAGCGGGTATAGCAATCAGCCCCAGCATTTT
TRBV6-6	NA	TRBD1	TRBJ1-4	CASSPRLRDSRRANEKLFF	TGTGCCAGCAGTCCGCGCCTCCGGGACAGCCGACGAGCTAATGAAAAACTGTTTTTT
TRBV18	NA	TRBD2	TRBJ2-5	CASSLGLAGEKTQYF	TGTGCCAGCTCCCTAGGACTAGCGGGGGAAAAGACCCAGTACTTC
TRBV4-2	few	TRBD1	TRBJ2-7	CASSQSSGQGRYEQYF	TGTGCCAGCAGCCAAAGTTCGGGACAGGGAAGGTACGAGCAGTACTTC
TRBV9	NA	TRBD1	TRBJ1-1	CASSPGGRTEAFF	TGTGCCAGCAGCCCAGGGGGGCGGACTGAAGCTTTCTTT
TRBV2	NA	TRBD1	TRBJ2-6	CASSFTPGQGSSGANVLTF	TGTGCCAGCAGTTTTACGCCGGGACAGGGAAGCTCTGGGGCCAACGTCCTGACTTTC
TRBV7-8	NA	NA	TRBJ1-5	CASSSGTKKGSNQPQHF	TGTGCCAGCAGCTCCGGGACAAAAAAGGGGAGCAATCAGCCCCAGCATTTT
TRBV10-2	NA	NA	TRBJ2-5	CASSVNSGETQYF	TGCGCCAGCAGTGTTAACAGTGGGGAGACCCAGTACTTC
TRBV11-2	few	NA	TRBJ1-3	CASATGYSGNTIYF	TGTGCCAGCGCCACGGGTTACTCTGGAAACACCATATATTTT
TRBV6-5	NA	NA	TRBJ2-3	CASSYGASTDTQYF	TGTGCCAGCAGTTACGGGGCCTCCACAGATACGCAGTATTTT
TRBV7-9	few	NA	TRBJ1-1	CASSLGQANTEAFF	TGTGCCAGCAGCTTAGGACAGGCGAACACTGAAGCTTTCTTT
TRBV5-1	few	NA	TRBJ1-4	CASKIGGVNEKLFF	TGCGCCAGCAAGATAGGCGGCGTGAATGAAAAACTGTTTTTT
TRBV18	NA	TRBD2	TRBJ2-2	CASSSSGGWNTGELFF	TGTGCCAGCTCTTCTAGCGGGGGATGGAACACCGGGGAGCTGTTTTTT
TRBV5-4	few	NA	TRBJ2-7	CASSLDRGEQYF	TGTGCCAGCAGCTTGGATAGGGGGGAGCAGTACTTC
TRBV27	NA	NA	TRBJ1-1	CASSLLGNTEAFF	TGTGCCAGCAGTTTACTCGGGAACACTGAAGCTTTCTTT
TRBV6-5	few	NA	TRBJ1-5	CASSYSYTGKQPQHF	TGTGCCAGCAGTTACTCGTACACGGGGAAACAGCCCCAGCATTTT
TRBV7-2	NA	TRBD2	TRBJ2-7	CASSLSGGVSYEQYF	TGTGCCAGCAGCTTAAGCGGGGGGGTATCCTACGAGCAGTACTTC
TRBV30	NA	TRBD1	TRBJ2-7	CAWSGTGSEQYF	TGTGCCTGGAGTGGGACAGGGAGCGAGCAGTACTTC
TRBV2	NA	NA	TRBJ2-3	CASSEAPQSDTQYF	TGTGCCAGCAGTGAAGCGCCACAGTCAGATACGCAGTATTTT
TRBV6-5	NA	NA	TRBJ1-1	CASSAQGTEAFF	TGTGCCAGCAGCGCTCAGGGAACTGAAGCTTTCTTT
TRBV5-1	NA	TRBD1	TRBJ2-2	CASSSVGQAHTGELFF	TGCGCCAGCAGCTCTGTAGGACAGGCACACACCGGGGAGCTGTTTTTT
TRBV3-1/TRBV3-2	NA	TRBD1	TRBJ1-1	CASSQVTGTMNTEAFF	TGTGCCAGCAGCCAAGTGACAGGGACCATGAACACTGAAGCTTTCTTT
TRBV7-2	NA	NA	TRBJ2-5	CASSPARGPYQETQYF	TGTGCCAGCAGCCCCGCGCGGGGGCCGTACCAAGAGACCCAGTACTTC